This T cell receptor beta chain was identified in a study of control samples from healthy donors and cancer patients (dated by TCRdb to 2020 to 2021). Here V drops 0 bases and J drops 6 bases, and the junction holds 2 bases not matched to any gene. Including the terminal cysteine and phenylalanine, the CDR3 comprises 15 residues. Just the 45-base CDR3 DNA is kept, in frame starting at base 1. Per the germline V gene, SGHRS is the CDR1 and YFSETQ is the CDR2. For this clone: Its antigen remains undetermined. Per-nucleotide qualities are absent, and no much larger clonotype sits a single base away.

Libraries were made using the immunoSEQ multiplex PCR assay. Sourced from immuneACCESS, this table was stored by TCRdb with only in-frame sequences that have V and J called. A share of the clones is absent; for the studies checked, an unresolved V gene accounts for under half, and the remainder has no known explanation. Across this sample there are 90,000 to 110,000 clones, with around four fifths seen only once. The ten largest clones take up 13% of the sample. The sample consisted of blood. This receptor was identified in a woman in her 50s in good health. This chain is built from TRBV5-1 and TRBJ2-3; 12 bases in between match TRBD2. The CDR3 here reads CASSLGTSGMDTQYF. The DNA sequence follows: TGCGCCAGCAGCTTGGGGACTAGCGGGATGGATACGCAGTATTTT.